Listed here is a single T cell receptor (beta chain). Its antigen is not identified. In the PCR, 60 Vbeta and 13 Jbeta primers were used. Only in-frame clones appear in the TCRdb table, and some are missing; sequencing was by immunoSEQ multiplex PCR. The repertoire holds approximately 100,000 clones, with 85% as singletons. These data originate in a study of cytomegalovirus exposure and HLA in healthy donors. Study-wide results and limits: As immune exposure information, only CMV serostatus was available.

The clonotype was recovered from a man aged 35-49 years in good health and CMV-seropositive. The source material was PBMCs.

The chain's CDR3 is CASRYSGVPNTGELFF. The CDR3 DNA reads as TGCGCCAGCAGGTATAGCGGGGTCCCCAACACCGGGGAGCTGTTTTTT. V and J are TRBV5-1 and TRBJ2-2; TRBD2 aligns across 8 bases. V shed 5 bases and J 2 bases; nucleotides not matched to a gene: 8. The V gene's germline CDR1 is SGHRS and CDR2 YFSETQ. The CDR3 loop spans 16 amino acids.